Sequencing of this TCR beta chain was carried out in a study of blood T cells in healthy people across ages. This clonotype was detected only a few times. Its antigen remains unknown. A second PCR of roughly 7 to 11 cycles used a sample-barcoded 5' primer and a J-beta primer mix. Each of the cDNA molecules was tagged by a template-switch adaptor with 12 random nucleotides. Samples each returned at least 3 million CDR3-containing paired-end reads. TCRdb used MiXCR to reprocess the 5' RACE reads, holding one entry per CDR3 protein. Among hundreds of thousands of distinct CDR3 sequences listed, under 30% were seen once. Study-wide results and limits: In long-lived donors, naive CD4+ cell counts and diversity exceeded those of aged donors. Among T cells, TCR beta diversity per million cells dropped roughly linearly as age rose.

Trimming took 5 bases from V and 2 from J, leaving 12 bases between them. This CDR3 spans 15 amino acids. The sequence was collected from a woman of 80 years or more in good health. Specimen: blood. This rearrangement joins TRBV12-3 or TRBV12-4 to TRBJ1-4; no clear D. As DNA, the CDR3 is TGTGCCAGCAGTCGAAACGGGGTGACTAATGAAAAACTGTTTTTT. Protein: CASSRNGVTNEKLFF.